Listed below are T cell receptor beta chains from one sample, sequenced in a study of shared clonotypes between healthy human individuals. Measured with immunoSEQ multiplex PCR; TCRdb has only the in-frame clones, and not every one. This sample yields over a million clones, of which around 98.5% are seen a single time; 0.3% to 0.45% belongs to the top ten. Sequencing was carried out using naive CD4+ T cells sorted from blood. The receptors shown here come from a man in his thirties or forties in good health. Both conserved end residues are part of each CDR3. The D gene is left open where the match is weak. The size field is filled for only some rows; it gives once, few, many or a size class.

V: TRBV28; size: .; J: TRBJ2-7; D: TRBD2; CDR3: CASSLSGRALREQYF; DNA: TGTGCCAGCAGTTTAAGCGGGAGAGCACTACGCGAGCAGTACTTC
V: TRBV7-3; size: .; J: TRBJ2-6; D: .; CDR3: CASSAPGRPGAGANVLTF; DNA: TGTGCCAGCAGCGCACCGGGACGGCCTGGGGCTGGGGCCAACGTCCTGACTTTC
V: TRBV18; size: .; J: TRBJ1-2; D: .; CDR3: CASSPRGGSNYGYTF; DNA: TGTGCCAGCTCACCACGGGGGGGCAGTAACTATGGCTACACCTTC
V: TRBV4-2; size: .; J: TRBJ1-2; D: .; CDR3: CASSQLWTENYGYTF; DNA: TGTGCCAGCAGCCAACTGTGGACGGAGAACTATGGCTACACCTTC
V: TRBV9; size: .; J: TRBJ1-4; D: .; CDR3: CASSVAGATNEKLFF; DNA: TGTGCCAGCAGCGTTGCAGGTGCAACTAATGAAAAACTGTTTTTT
V: TRBV7-8; size: .; J: TRBJ2-5; D: TRBD1; CDR3: CASSFRTGAETQYF; DNA: TGTGCCAGCAGCTTCAGGACAGGGGCAGAGACCCAGTACTTC
V: TRBV5-4; size: .; J: TRBJ2-3; D: TRBD2; CDR3: CASSLLAGGPADTQYF; DNA: TGTGCCAGCAGCTTACTAGCGGGAGGGCCGGCAGATACGCAGTATTTT
V: TRBV6-5; size: .; J: TRBJ2-4; D: TRBD2; CDR3: CASSSPTRGRGNIQYF; DNA: TGTGCCAGCAGTTCACCGACTAGAGGGAGGGGAAACATTCAGTACTTC
V: TRBV19; size: .; J: TRBJ1-5; D: .; CDR3: CASSTTRGGRSSNQPQHF; DNA: TGTGCCAGTAGTACTACAAGGGGCGGGCGGTCTAGCAATCAGCCCCAGCATTTT
V: TRBV6-5; size: .; J: TRBJ2-3; D: TRBD2; CDR3: CASSYVASGRTDTQYF; DNA: TGTGCCAGCAGTTACGTGGCTAGCGGGCGCACAGATACGCAGTATTTT
V: TRBV28; size: .; J: TRBJ2-5; D: .; CDR3: CASSPTGRVETQYF; DNA: TGTGCCAGCAGCCCGACCGGGAGAGTTGAGACCCAGTACTTC
V: TRBV5-5; size: .; J: TRBJ1-4; D: .; CDR3: CASSLVGEKLFF; DNA: TGTGCCAGCAGCTTGGTAGGAGAAAAACTGTTTTTT
V: TRBV6-1; size: .; J: TRBJ1-2; D: .; CDR3: CASSERGGGAYGYTF; DNA: TGTGCCAGCAGTGAACGAGGGGGGGGAGCCTATGGCTACACCTTC
V: TRBV4-1; size: .; J: TRBJ2-7; D: TRBD2; CDR3: CASSQVGRETYEQYF; DNA: TGCGCCAGCAGCCAAGTGGGGCGGGAGACCTACGAGCAGTACTTC
V: TRBV4-1; size: .; J: TRBJ2-5; D: TRBD1; CDR3: CASSQVGTAKETQYF; DNA: TGCGCCAGCAGCCAAGTCGGGACAGCCAAAGAGACCCAGTACTTC
V: TRBV18; size: .; J: TRBJ2-7; D: TRBD1; CDR3: CASSPGQSSYEQYF; DNA: TGTGCCAGCTCACCGGGACAGAGCTCCTACGAGCAGTACTTC
V: TRBV28; size: .; J: TRBJ2-1; D: TRBD2; CDR3: CASSSAGVAGVHNEQFF; DNA: TGTGCCAGCAGTTCCGCCGGGGTAGCGGGAGTCCACAATGAGCAGTTCTTC
V: TRBV5-6; size: .; J: TRBJ2-3; D: TRBD1; CDR3: CASSLWDRDTDTQYF; DNA: TGTGCCAGCAGCTTGTGGGACAGAGACACAGATACGCAGTATTTT
V: TRBV29-1; size: .; J: TRBJ2-3; D: .; CDR3: CSVGRRGRPRNTQYF; DNA: TGCAGCGTTGGTCGGCGGGGGCGGCCCCGAAATACGCAGTATTTT
V: TRBV7-2; size: .; J: TRBJ1-1; D: TRBD1; CDR3: CASSLGQGQNREAFF; DNA: TGTGCCAGCAGCTTGGGACAGGGGCAGAACAGAGAAGCTTTCTTT
V: TRBV2; size: .; J: TRBJ2-7; D: .; CDR3: CASSTFQGYEQYF; DNA: TGTGCCAGCAGTACTTTCCAGGGTTACGAGCAGTACTTC
V: TRBV6-1; size: .; J: TRBJ2-5; D: .; CDR3: CASSEAGMETQYF; DNA: TGTGCCAGCAGTGAAGCGGGAATGGAGACCCAGTACTTC
V: TRBV9; size: .; J: TRBJ1-4; D: .; CDR3: CASSVAPRGEKLFF; DNA: TGTGCCAGCAGCGTAGCCCCCCGGGGAGAAAAACTGTTTTTT
V: TRBV28; size: .; J: TRBJ2-7; D: .; CDR3: CASSLVGYEQYF; DNA: TGTGCCAGCAGTTTAGTGGGGTACGAGCAGTACTTC
V: TRBV5-1; size: .; J: TRBJ2-2; D: TRBD1; CDR3: CASSLVTGVNTGELFF; DNA: TGCGCCAGCAGCTTGGTAACAGGGGTTAACACCGGGGAGCTGTTTTTT
V: TRBV5-5; size: once; J: TRBJ2-1; D: TRBD2; CDR3: CASRGTSGHYNEQFF; DNA: TGTGCCAGCAGGGGGACTAGCGGACATTACAATGAGCAGTTCTTC
V: TRBV7-8; size: .; J: TRBJ2-3; D: .; CDR3: CASSLALWEDPDTQYF; DNA: TGTGCCAGCAGCTTAGCGCTCTGGGAGGACCCAGATACGCAGTATTTT
V: TRBV19; size: once; J: TRBJ1-2; D: .; CDR3: CASSKVPLNNYGYTF; DNA: TGTGCCAGTAGTAAGGTCCCTCTGAATAACTATGGCTACACCTTC
V: TRBV19; size: .; J: TRBJ2-2; D: TRBD2; CDR3: CASTSGLALLPGELFF; DNA: TGTGCCAGTACCAGCGGACTAGCCCTTCTCCCCGGGGAGCTGTTTTTT
V: TRBV29-1; size: .; J: TRBJ2-1; D: TRBD2; CDR3: CSVGRLKTSGSYNEQFF; DNA: TGCAGCGTCGGAAGGCTTAAAACTAGCGGGTCCTACAATGAGCAGTTCTTC
V: TRBV27; size: .; J: TRBJ2-3; D: TRBD2; CDR3: CASSSFGGRITDTQYF; DNA: TGTGCCAGCAGTTCTTTTGGCGGGAGAATCACAGATACGCAGTATTTT
V: TRBV18; size: .; J: TRBJ2-6; D: .; CDR3: CASSPEHGNSGANVLTF; DNA: TGTGCCAGCTCACCTGAACATGGCAACTCTGGGGCCAACGTCCTGACTTTC
V: TRBV28; size: .; J: TRBJ1-5; D: .; CDR3: CASSQEWGARGLVNQPQHF; DNA: TGTGCCAGCAGCCAGGAGTGGGGGGCGCGAGGACTAGTCAATCAGCCCCAGCATTTT
V: TRBV25-1; size: .; J: TRBJ2-7; D: TRBD2; CDR3: CASSELRAGGSEQYF; DNA: TGTGCCAGCAGTGAATTGCGAGCGGGAGGCTCCGAGCAGTACTTC
V: TRBV25-1; size: .; J: TRBJ2-3; D: TRBD1; CDR3: CASSEGQGATDTQYF; DNA: TGTGCCAGCAGTGAAGGACAGGGGGCCACAGATACGCAGTATTTT
V: TRBV5-1; size: .; J: TRBJ2-3; D: .; CDR3: CASSLGQSTDTQYF; DNA: TGCGCCAGCAGCTTGGGACAGAGCACAGATACGCAGTATTTT
V: TRBV9; size: .; J: TRBJ2-5; D: TRBD1; CDR3: CASSVRDRETQYF; DNA: TGTGCCAGCAGCGTAAGGGACAGGGAGACCCAGTACTTC
V: TRBV5-1; size: .; J: TRBJ1-5; D: .; CDR3: CASSLGTDYQPQHF; DNA: TGCGCCAGCAGCTTGGGGACAGACTATCAGCCCCAGCATTTT
V: TRBV11-2; size: .; J: TRBJ1-2; D: .; CDR3: CASSPDRTFYGYTF; DNA: TGTGCCAGCAGCCCCGACAGGACCTTCTATGGCTACACCTTC
V: TRBV7-9; size: .; J: TRBJ2-1; D: TRBD1; CDR3: CASSSRDRDNEQFF; DNA: TGTGCCAGCAGCAGCCGGGACAGGGACAATGAGCAGTTCTTC
V: TRBV5-1; size: .; J: TRBJ2-1; D: .; CDR3: CASKEPGADEQFF; DNA: TGCGCCAGCAAGGAGCCGGGAGCCGATGAGCAGTTCTTC
V: TRBV14; size: .; J: TRBJ1-2; D: .; CDR3: CASSQVPGQLVYGYTF; DNA: TGTGCCAGCAGCCAAGTCCCAGGCCAGTTAGTCTATGGCTACACCTTC
V: TRBV11-2; size: once; J: TRBJ2-5; D: .; CDR3: CASSLEPGQQETQYF; DNA: TGTGCCAGCAGCTTAGAACCGGGACAACAAGAGACCCAGTACTTC
V: TRBV5-1; size: .; J: TRBJ2-5; D: TRBD1; CDR3: CASSRTGQGALQETQYF; DNA: TGCGCCAGCAGCCGAACTGGACAGGGGGCGCTTCAAGAGACCCAGTACTTC
V: TRBV10-1; size: .; J: TRBJ1-5; D: .; CDR3: CASSESTDNQPQHF; DNA: TGCGCCAGCAGTGAGTCGACAGACAATCAGCCCCAGCATTTT
V: TRBV11-2; size: .; J: TRBJ2-1; D: TRBD2; CDR3: CASSLDVWTSGKSVQFF; DNA: TGTGCCAGCAGCTTAGACGTTTGGACTAGCGGGAAATCCGTGCAGTTCTTC
V: TRBV5-1; size: .; J: TRBJ2-7; D: .; CDR3: CASSPTTDPYEQYF; DNA: TGCGCCAGCAGCCCTACAACGGACCCCTACGAGCAGTACTTC
V: TRBV18; size: .; J: TRBJ2-2; D: .; CDR3: CASSLERIGELFF; DNA: TGTGCCAGCTCACTGGAGCGGATCGGGGAGCTGTTTTTT
V: TRBV5-1; size: .; J: TRBJ2-1; D: .; CDR3: CASSGGRDNEQFF; DNA: TGCGCCAGCAGCGGGGGACGGGACAATGAGCAGTTCTTC
V: TRBV7-3; size: once; J: TRBJ1-1; D: .; CDR3: CASSQHSGGRQAFF; DNA: TGTGCCAGCAGCCAGCACTCGGGGGGGCGCCAAGCTTTCTTT
V: TRBV14; size: once; J: TRBJ1-2; D: .; CDR3: CASSQASVGGYTF; DNA: TGTGCCAGCAGCCAAGCCTCCGTTGGGGGCTACACCTTC